This entry is about one T cell receptor beta chain. The sample belongs to a study of blood T cell repertoires in COVID-19. Measured with immunoSEQ multiplex PCR; TCRdb has only the in-frame clones, and not every one. The sample carries more than 200,000 clones, approximately 85% recorded once. V lost 2 bases, J lost 2 bases, and 0 bases stayed unmatched. The CDR3 has 14 amino acids. Per germline, CDR1 MNHEY and CDR2 SMNVEV (reference sequence). The rearrangement links TRBV27 to TRBJ2-7, with 10 bases that match TRBD2. Material for sequencing was peripheral blood. The clonotype comes from a human donor in a cohort sampled during active COVID-19. The CDR3 loop reads CASSLSGRAYEQYF. The CDR3 DNA sequence: TGTGCCAGCAGTTTAAGCGGGAGGGCCTACGAGCAGTACTTC.